This note documents a single T cell receptor (beta chain) sequence. The antigen is not known. Tregs were sorted as CD4+CD25+CD127-/low cells. Study outcomes and limitations: The TCR gene usage of tumor memory CD4+ T cells clustered together with blood and lymph node memory CD4+ cells and with lymph node naive CD4+ cells. The larger-cohort validation was restricted to a single TCR beta V-J rearrangement rather than whole repertoires. Tumor-infiltrating Treg TCR alpha and beta sequences overlapped most with tumor naive CD4+ T cells, then blood naive.

After constant-region reverse-primer amplification, full-length variable regions underwent semi-nested PCR with Nested Universal Primer A. TCRdb re-called the 5' RACE reads with MiXCR, one entry per CDR3 protein. Here the sample spans over 25,000 distinct CDR3 sequences, approximately 30% being singletons. The source is a female donor with breast cancer. Sample: tumor-infiltrating Tregs sorted from the breast tumor.

The CDR3 DNA reads TGTGCCAGCAGCTTGTACGATAACTATGGCTACACCTTC. Its protein is CASSLYDNYGYTF. The chain carries TRBV5-4 and TRBJ1-2; D unresolved. V lost 1 base, J lost 1 base, and 5 bases lay in between. Germline V CDR1 and CDR2: SGHNT, YYREEE (reference sequence). The CDR3 runs to 13 residues.